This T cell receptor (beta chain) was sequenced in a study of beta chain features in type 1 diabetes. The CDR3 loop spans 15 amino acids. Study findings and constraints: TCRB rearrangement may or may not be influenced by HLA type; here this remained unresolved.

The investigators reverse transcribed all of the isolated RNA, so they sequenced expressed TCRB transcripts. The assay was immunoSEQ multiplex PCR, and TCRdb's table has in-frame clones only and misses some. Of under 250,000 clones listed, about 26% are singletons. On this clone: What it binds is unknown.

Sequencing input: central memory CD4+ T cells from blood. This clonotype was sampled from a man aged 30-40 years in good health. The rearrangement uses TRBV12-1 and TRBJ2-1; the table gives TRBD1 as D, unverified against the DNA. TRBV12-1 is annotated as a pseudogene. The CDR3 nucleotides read TGTGCCAGCAGCCAACAAGATGGGCGTGCTAATGAGCAGTTCTTC. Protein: CASSQQDGRANEQFF.